This entry concerns a single T cell receptor beta chain. These data come from a study of blood T cell repertoires in COVID-19. CDR3 size: 13 residues. The germline V and J ends were trimmed by 6 bases and 3 bases, with 11 bases remaining between them. Looked up from germline, CDR1 is SGHTA and CDR2 is FQGTGA. TCRdb keeps only in-frame clones here, not all; method: immunoSEQ multiplex PCR. The profile shows more than 95,000 clones, around 83% of them singletons. The sequence came from a woman aged 60-75 years in a cohort sampled during active or convalescent COVID-19. This chain uses TRBV7-3 with TRBJ1-1, with D perhaps TRBD1 (5 bases). The sequenced material came from peripheral blood. CDR3: CASRSGGYTEAFF. For the CDR3, the DNA is TGTGCCAGCAGATCGGGGGGGTACACTGAAGCTTTCTTT.